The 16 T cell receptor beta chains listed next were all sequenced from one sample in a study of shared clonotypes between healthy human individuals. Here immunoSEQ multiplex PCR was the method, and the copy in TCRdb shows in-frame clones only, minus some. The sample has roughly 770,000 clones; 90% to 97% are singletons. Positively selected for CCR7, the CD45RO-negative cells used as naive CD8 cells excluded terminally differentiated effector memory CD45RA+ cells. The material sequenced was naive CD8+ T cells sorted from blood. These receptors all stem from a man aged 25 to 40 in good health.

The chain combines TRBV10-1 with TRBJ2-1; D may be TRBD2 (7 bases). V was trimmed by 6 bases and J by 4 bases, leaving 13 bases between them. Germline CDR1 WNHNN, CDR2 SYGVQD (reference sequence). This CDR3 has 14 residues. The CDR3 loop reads CASSPQGGYNEQFF. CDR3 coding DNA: TGCGCCAGCAGCCCACAGGGAGGGTACAATGAGCAGTTCTTC.

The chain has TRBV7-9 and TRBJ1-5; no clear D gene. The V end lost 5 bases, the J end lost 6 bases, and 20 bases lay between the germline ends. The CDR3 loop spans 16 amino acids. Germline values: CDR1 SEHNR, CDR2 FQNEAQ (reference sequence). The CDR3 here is CASSTSAPGRPQPQHF. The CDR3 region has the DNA TGTGCCAGCAGCACCTCCGCCCCCGGGAGGCCTCAGCCCCAGCATTTT.

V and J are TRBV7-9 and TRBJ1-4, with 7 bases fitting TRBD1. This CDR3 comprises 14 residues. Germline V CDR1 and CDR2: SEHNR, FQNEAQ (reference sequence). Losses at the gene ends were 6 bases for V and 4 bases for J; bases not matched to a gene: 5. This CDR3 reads CASRRTGLNEKLFF. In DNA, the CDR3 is TGTGCCAGCAGGCGGACAGGCCTTAATGAAAAACTGTTTTTT.

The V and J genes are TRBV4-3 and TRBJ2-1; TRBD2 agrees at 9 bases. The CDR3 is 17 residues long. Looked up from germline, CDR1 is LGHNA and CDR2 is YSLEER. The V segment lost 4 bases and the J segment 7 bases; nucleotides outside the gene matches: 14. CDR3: CASSPGLGSGSGNEQFF. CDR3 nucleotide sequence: TGCGCCAGCAGCCCCGGGCTCGGTAGCGGGAGTGGGAATGAGCAGTTCTTC.

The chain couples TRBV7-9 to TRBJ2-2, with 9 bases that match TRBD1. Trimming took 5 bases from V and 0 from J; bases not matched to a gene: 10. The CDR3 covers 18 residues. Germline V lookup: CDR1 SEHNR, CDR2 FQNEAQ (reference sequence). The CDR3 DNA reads TGTGCCAGCAGCCTAGGACAGGGGTTACTGACGAACACCGGGGAGCTGTTTTTT. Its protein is CASSLGQGLLTNTGELFF.

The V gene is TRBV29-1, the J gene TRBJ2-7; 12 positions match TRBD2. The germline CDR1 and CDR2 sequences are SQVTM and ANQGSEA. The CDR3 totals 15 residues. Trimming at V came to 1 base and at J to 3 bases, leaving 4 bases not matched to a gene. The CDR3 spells CSVEASGRADYEQYF. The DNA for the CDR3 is TGCAGCGTTGAAGCTAGCGGGAGGGCCGACTACGAGCAGTACTTC.

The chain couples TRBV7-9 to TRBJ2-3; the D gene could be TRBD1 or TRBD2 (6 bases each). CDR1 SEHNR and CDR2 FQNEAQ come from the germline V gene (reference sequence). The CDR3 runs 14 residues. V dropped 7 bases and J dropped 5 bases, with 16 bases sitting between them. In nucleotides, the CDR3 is TGTGCCAGCAACGAGAGGGGGACTCGAGATACGCAGTATTTT. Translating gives CASNERGTRDTQYF.

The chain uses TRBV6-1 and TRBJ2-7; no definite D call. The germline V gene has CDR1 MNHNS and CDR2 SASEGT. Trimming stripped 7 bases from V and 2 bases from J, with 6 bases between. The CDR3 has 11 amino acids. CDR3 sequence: CASTQTYEQYF. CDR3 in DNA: TGTGCCAGCACCCAAACCTACGAGCAGTACTTC.

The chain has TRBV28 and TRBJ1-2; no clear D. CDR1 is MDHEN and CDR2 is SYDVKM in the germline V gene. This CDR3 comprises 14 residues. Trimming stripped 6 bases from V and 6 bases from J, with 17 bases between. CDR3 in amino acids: CASSFPTPPHGYTF. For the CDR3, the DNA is TGTGCCAGCAGCTTCCCGACTCCTCCCCATGGCTACACCTTC.

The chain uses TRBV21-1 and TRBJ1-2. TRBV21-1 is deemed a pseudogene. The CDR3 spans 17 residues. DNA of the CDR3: TGTGCCAGCAGCAAACGGGCCCCACATCACGTCGACTATGGCTACACCTTC. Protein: CASSKRAPHHVDYGYTF.

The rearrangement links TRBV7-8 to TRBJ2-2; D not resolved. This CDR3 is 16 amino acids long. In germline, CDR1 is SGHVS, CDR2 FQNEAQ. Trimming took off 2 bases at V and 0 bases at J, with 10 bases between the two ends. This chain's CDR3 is CASSLTGGTNTGELFF. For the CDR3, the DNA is TGTGCCAGCAGCTTAACGGGTGGGACGAACACCGGGGAGCTGTTTTTT.

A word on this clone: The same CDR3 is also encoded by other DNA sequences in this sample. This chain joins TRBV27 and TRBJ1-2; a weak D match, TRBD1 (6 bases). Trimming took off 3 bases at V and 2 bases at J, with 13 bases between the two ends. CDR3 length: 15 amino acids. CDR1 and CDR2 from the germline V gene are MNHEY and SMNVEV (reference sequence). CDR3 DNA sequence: TGTGCCAGCAGTTTGAGTTGGGGGCTGAACTATGGCTACACCTTC. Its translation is CASSLSWGLNYGYTF.

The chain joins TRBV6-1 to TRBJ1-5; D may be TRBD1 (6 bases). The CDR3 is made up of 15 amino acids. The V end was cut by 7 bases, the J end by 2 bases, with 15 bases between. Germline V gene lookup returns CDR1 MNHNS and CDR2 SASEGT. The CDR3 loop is CASTVPGARNQPQHF. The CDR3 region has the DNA TGTGCCAGCACGGTACCAGGGGCCCGCAATCAGCCCCAGCATTTT.

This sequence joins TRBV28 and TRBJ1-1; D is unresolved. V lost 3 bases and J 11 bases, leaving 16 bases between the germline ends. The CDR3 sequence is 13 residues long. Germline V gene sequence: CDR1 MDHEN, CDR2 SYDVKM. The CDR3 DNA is TGTGCCAGCAGTTTCGGCAGCCTGGCGACGGCTTTCTTT. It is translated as CASSFGSLATAFF. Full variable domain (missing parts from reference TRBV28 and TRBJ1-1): DVKVTQSSRYLVKRTGEKVFLECVQDMDHENMFWYRQDPGLGLRLIYFSYDVKMKEKGDIPEGYSVSREKKERFSLILESASTNQTSMYLCASSFGSLATAFFGQGTRLTVV.

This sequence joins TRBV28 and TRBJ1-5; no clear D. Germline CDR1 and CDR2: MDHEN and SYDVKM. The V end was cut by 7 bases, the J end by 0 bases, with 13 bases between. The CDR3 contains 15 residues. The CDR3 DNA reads TGTGCCAGCATTTCGGGAGATTTTAGCAATCAGCCCCAGCATTTT. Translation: CASISGDFSNQPQHF. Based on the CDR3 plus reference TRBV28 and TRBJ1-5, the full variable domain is DVKVTQSSRYLVKRTGEKVFLECVQDMDHENMFWYRQDPGLGLRLIYFSYDVKMKEKGDIPEGYSVSREKKERFSLILESASTNQTSMYLCASISGDFSNQPQHFGDGTRLSIL.

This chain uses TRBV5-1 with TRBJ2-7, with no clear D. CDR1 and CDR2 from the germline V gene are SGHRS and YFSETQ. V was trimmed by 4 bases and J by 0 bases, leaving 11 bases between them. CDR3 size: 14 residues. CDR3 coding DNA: TGCGCCAGCAGCCCGATAAAATCCTCCTACGAGCAGTACTTC. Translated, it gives CASSPIKSSYEQYF.